The present entry profiles one TCR beta chain with its context. Antigen: not known. This CDR3 contains 16 residues. V was trimmed by 0 bases and J by 7 bases, leaving 16 bases between them. Germline lookup yields CDR1 MNHEY and CDR2 SVGEGT. The data were taken from a study of T cell responses to AZD1222 COVID-19 vaccine. Study context: Second-dose recipients at about 4 or about 12 weeks were treated as one pooled group. General study findings and limits: In the spike-specific TCR repertoire, nearly half reportedly target unmutated variant regions. Clonal diversity may have been underestimated in mostly white British donors.

TCRdb's copy holds only in-frame clones and misses some; the assay was immunoSEQ multiplex PCR. This table holds more than 110,000 clones, approximately 90% found once. The sequence was collected from an adult in good health. This chain links TRBV6-2 or TRBV6-3 with TRBJ1-5; a weak D match, TRBD1 (5 bases). The sample here was peripheral blood, taken on day 0 of AZD1222 vaccination. CDR3 sequence: CASSYSGIQGEQPQHF. CDR3 DNA: TGTGCCAGCAGTTACTCTGGTATCCAGGGTGAACAGCCCCAGCATTTT.